This T cell receptor (beta chain) stems from a study of blood T cells in healthy people across ages. The donors, healthy Caucasians from Russia, were aged about 6 to 95. A word on this clonotype: Its specificity is not known.

Study observations and caveats: Long-lived and aged donors differed, with more naive CD4+ cells and higher diversity in the long-lived.

The authors ran a second PCR of about 6 to 11 cycles using a sample-barcoded 5' primer and a J-beta primer mix. TCRdb passed the 5' RACE reads through MiXCR, listing each CDR3 protein once. The data show some 1.5 million distinct CDR3 sequences, over 25% seen once. Germline V gives CDR1 SGHAT, CDR2 FQNNGV. V was trimmed by 6 bases and J by 6 bases, leaving 18 bases between them. This CDR3 spans 14 amino acids. The rearrangement joins TRBV11-2 to TRBJ2-7, with D maybe TRBD2 (6 bases). The sequence was obtained from a woman in her 30s in good health. Material for sequencing was blood. CDR3 residues: CASSRGMLGLEQYF. The DNA of the CDR3 is TGTGCCAGCAGTAGAGGAATGTTGGGACTCGAGCAGTACTTC.